The 2 T cell receptor beta chains below were found in one sample sequenced in a study of blood T cell repertoires in COVID-19. Using immunoSEQ multiplex PCR, the repertoire was profiled, and TCRdb retains in-frame clones only, with some absent. The table has approximately 360,000 clones, 83% seen once; the top ten hold about 5%. Specimen: PBMCs or T cells enriched from blood (not recorded which). The source is a woman aged 45-65 years who had recovered from COVID-19.

The gene calls are TRBV2 and TRBJ1-2; unclear D gene. The CDR3 has 13 residues. CDR1 and CDR2 (germline): SNHLY, FYNNEI. Trimming left V 8 bases short and J 8 bases short, with 18 bases between. CDR3 residues: CASYEESLGGYTF. As DNA, the CDR3 is TGTGCCAGCTATGAGGAATCCCTTGGAGGCTACACCTTC.

This clone was observed a few times. The genes are TRBV7-9 and TRBJ1-2, with TRBD1 identical over 7 bases. CDR3 length: 15 residues. Per germline, CDR1 SEHNR and CDR2 FQNEAQ (reference sequence). Trimming removed 1 base from V and 5 bases from J; junction bases left unmatched: 7. The CDR3 sequence: CASSLEDRALYGYTF. The CDR3 DNA reads as TGTGCCAGCAGCTTAGAAGACAGGGCACTTTATGGCTACACCTTC.